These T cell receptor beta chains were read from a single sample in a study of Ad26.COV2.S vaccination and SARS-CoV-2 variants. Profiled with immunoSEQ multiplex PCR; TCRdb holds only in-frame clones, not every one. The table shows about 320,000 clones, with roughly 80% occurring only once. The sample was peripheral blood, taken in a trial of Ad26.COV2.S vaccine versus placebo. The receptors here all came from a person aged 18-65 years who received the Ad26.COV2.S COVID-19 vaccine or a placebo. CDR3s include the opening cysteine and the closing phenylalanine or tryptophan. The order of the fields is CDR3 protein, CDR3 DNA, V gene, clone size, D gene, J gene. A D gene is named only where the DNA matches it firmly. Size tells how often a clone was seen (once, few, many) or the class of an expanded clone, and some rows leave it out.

CDR3aa: CASSYTGQYYNEKLFF; CDR3nt: TGTGCCAGCAGTTACACGGGACAGTACTATAATGAAAAACTGTTTTTT; v_gene: TRBV6-5; abundance: .; d_gene: TRBD1; j_gene: TRBJ1-4
CDR3aa: CASSLEVGTYGYTF; CDR3nt: TGCGCCAGCAGCTTGGAGGTGGGGACCTATGGCTACACCTTC; v_gene: TRBV5-1; abundance: .; d_gene: .; j_gene: TRBJ1-2
CDR3aa: CASSPDEVFNQPQHF; CDR3nt: TGTGCCAGTAGTCCCGACGAGGTTTTCAATCAGCCCCAGCATTTT; v_gene: TRBV19; abundance: once; d_gene: .; j_gene: TRBJ1-5
CDR3aa: CASSLNGPGAGEKLFF; CDR3nt: TGTGCCAGCAGCCTCAACGGGCCAGGGGCGGGCGAAAAACTGTTTTTT; v_gene: TRBV27; abundance: many; d_gene: .; j_gene: TRBJ1-4
CDR3aa: CASFDPRREQYF; CDR3nt: TGTGCCAGTTTTGATCCCAGGCGCGAGCAGTACTTC; v_gene: TRBV28; abundance: .; d_gene: .; j_gene: TRBJ2-7
CDR3aa: CASSPGWSGRPYEQYF; CDR3nt: TGTGCCAGCTCACCAGGCTGGAGCGGGAGACCCTACGAGCAGTACTTC; v_gene: TRBV18; abundance: few; d_gene: TRBD2; j_gene: TRBJ2-7
CDR3aa: CASSFAGGPTDTQYF; CDR3nt: TGCGCCAGCAGCTTTGCGGGGGGGCCAACAGATACGCAGTATTTT; v_gene: TRBV5-1; abundance: .; d_gene: TRBD2; j_gene: TRBJ2-3
CDR3aa: CASSVEGDQPQHF; CDR3nt: TGTGCCAGCAGCGTAGAGGGGGATCAGCCCCAGCATTTT; v_gene: TRBV9; abundance: .; d_gene: .; j_gene: TRBJ1-5
CDR3aa: CASSPRTFYGYTF; CDR3nt: TGTGCCAGCTCACCAAGGACGTTTTATGGCTACACCTTC; v_gene: TRBV18; abundance: once; d_gene: .; j_gene: TRBJ1-2
CDR3aa: CASSEVREDVCTF; CDR3nt: TGTGCCAGCAGCGAGGTCAGGGAAGACGTCTGCACCTTC; v_gene: TRBV2; abundance: once; d_gene: .; j_gene: TRBJ1-2
CDR3aa: CASSPFGAGVFGYTF; CDR3nt: TGTGCCAGCAGTCCCTTTGGAGCAGGGGTGTTTGGCTACACCTTC; v_gene: TRBV27; abundance: .; d_gene: .; j_gene: TRBJ1-2
CDR3aa: CASRSLSRVSPLHF; CDR3nt: TGTGCCAGCCGATCTCTTAGCAGGGTTTCACCCCTCCACTTT; v_gene: TRBV28; abundance: .; d_gene: .; j_gene: TRBJ1-6
CDR3aa: CSVEWGGGNTEAFF; CDR3nt: TGCAGCGTTGAATGGGGCGGCGGGAACACTGAAGCTTTCTTT; v_gene: TRBV29-1; abundance: .; d_gene: .; j_gene: TRBJ1-1
CDR3aa: CASHSRTSGGNEQFF; CDR3nt: TGTGCCAGCCATTCTAGGACTAGCGGGGGTAATGAGCAGTTCTTC; v_gene: TRBV5-4; abundance: .; d_gene: TRBD2; j_gene: TRBJ2-1
CDR3aa: CSAGPWEAFF; CDR3nt: TGCAGTGCTGGACCGTGGGAGGCTTTCTTT; v_gene: TRBV20-1; abundance: .; d_gene: .; j_gene: TRBJ1-1
CDR3aa: CASSLRTQGTDTQYF; CDR3nt: TGTGCCAGCAGTTTGAGGACCCAAGGCACAGATACGCAGTATTTT; v_gene: TRBV28; abundance: .; d_gene: .; j_gene: TRBJ2-3
CDR3aa: CASRGQMNTGELFF; CDR3nt: TGTGCCAGCAGGGGACAGATGAACACCGGGGAGCTGTTTTTT; v_gene: TRBV6-5; abundance: once; d_gene: TRBD1; j_gene: TRBJ2-2
CDR3aa: CASSPQGWGYTF; CDR3nt: TGTGCCAGCAGTCCACAGGGATGGGGCTACACCTTC; v_gene: TRBV6-6; abundance: .; d_gene: .; j_gene: TRBJ1-2
CDR3aa: CASSYRRWEENTEAFF; CDR3nt: TGTGCCAGCAGTTACAGACGATGGGAGGAGAACACTGAAGCTTTCTTT; v_gene: TRBV6-5; abundance: .; d_gene: .; j_gene: TRBJ1-1
CDR3aa: CASSLEGHQREKLFF; CDR3nt: TGTGCCAGCAGCTTGGAGGGTCATCAGCGAGAAAAACTGTTTTTT; v_gene: TRBV5-5; abundance: .; d_gene: .; j_gene: TRBJ1-4
CDR3aa: CASSPLGATGELFF; CDR3nt: TGTGCCAGCAGCCCCCTAGGGGCCACCGGGGAGCTGTTTTTT; v_gene: TRBV7-3; abundance: .; d_gene: .; j_gene: TRBJ2-2
CDR3aa: CATSRGGPPQHF; CDR3nt: TGTGCCACCAGCAGAGGGGGACCACCCCAGCATTTT; v_gene: TRBV15; abundance: .; d_gene: .; j_gene: TRBJ1-5
CDR3aa: CASFRTHGSYNEQFF; CDR3nt: TGTGCCAGCTTCCGGACTCACGGCTCCTACAATGAGCAGTTCTTC; v_gene: TRBV6-5; abundance: .; d_gene: .; j_gene: TRBJ2-1
CDR3aa: CASSLVGGRSSYNSPLHF; CDR3nt: TGTGCCAGCAGCTTAGTGGGCGGCAGAAGCTCCTATAATTCACCCCTCCACTTT; v_gene: TRBV11-3; abundance: few; d_gene: .; j_gene: TRBJ1-6
CDR3aa: CATSDSLSRTYGYTF; CDR3nt: TGTGCCACCAGTGACTCCCTGTCCAGGACCTATGGCTACACCTTC; v_gene: TRBV24-1; abundance: .; d_gene: .; j_gene: TRBJ1-2